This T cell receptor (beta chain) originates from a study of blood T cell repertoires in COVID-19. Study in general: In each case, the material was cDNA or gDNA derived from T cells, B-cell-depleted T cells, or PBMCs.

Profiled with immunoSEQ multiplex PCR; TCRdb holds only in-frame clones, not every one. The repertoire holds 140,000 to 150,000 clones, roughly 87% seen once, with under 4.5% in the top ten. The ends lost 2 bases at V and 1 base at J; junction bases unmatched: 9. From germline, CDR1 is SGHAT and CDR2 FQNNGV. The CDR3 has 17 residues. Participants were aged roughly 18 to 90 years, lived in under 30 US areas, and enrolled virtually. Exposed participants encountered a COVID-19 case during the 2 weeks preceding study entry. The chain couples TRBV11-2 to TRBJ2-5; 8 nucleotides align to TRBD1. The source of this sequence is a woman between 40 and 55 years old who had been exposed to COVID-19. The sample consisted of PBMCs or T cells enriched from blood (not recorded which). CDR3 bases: TGTGCCAGCAGCTTAAAGGCAGGGGGCGCAGCCCAAGAGACCCAGTACTTC. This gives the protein CASSLKAGGAAQETQYF.